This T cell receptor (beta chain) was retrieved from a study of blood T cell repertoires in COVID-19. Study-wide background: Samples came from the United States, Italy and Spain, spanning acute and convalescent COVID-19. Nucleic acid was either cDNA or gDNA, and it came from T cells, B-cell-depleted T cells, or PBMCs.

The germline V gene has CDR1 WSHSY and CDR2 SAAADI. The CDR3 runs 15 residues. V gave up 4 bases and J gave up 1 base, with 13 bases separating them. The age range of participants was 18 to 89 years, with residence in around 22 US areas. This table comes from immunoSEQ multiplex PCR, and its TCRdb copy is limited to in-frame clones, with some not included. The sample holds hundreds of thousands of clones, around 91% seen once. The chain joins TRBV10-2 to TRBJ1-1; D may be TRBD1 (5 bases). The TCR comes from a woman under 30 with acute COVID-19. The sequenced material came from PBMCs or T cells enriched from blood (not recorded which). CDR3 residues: CASSAFGGENTEAFF. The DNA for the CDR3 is TGCGCCAGCAGTGCATTCGGGGGAGAGAACACTGAAGCTTTCTTT.